These T cell receptor beta chains were read from a single sample in a study of neurological immune-mediated disorders. TCRdb used MiXCR to reprocess the 5' RACE reads, holding one entry per CDR3 protein. Found here are about 71,000 distinct CDR3 sequences, 3.5% to 5% of them singletons; the top ten hold 5.5% to 8%. The sequenced sample was PBMCs. These receptors all come from a young man with multiple sclerosis. Both conserved end residues are part of each CDR3. Each record gives: D gene, V gene, clone size, J gene, CDR3 DNA, CDR3 protein. D genes are given only for firm matches. Expanded clones are given a class, and other clones once, few, many or no size at all.

D gene: TRBD1; V gene: TRBV6-6; clone size: many; J gene: TRBJ2-3; CDR3 DNA: TGTGCCAGCAGTTCCGGGACAGGGGGCCGGGATACGCAGTATTTT; CDR3 protein: CASSSGTGGRDTQYF
D gene: .; V gene: TRBV20-1; clone size: many; J gene: TRBJ1-1; CDR3 DNA: TGCAGTGTATGGGGCGGAATGAACACTGAAGCTTTCTTT; CDR3 protein: CSVWGGMNTEAFF
D gene: .; V gene: TRBV27; clone size: many; J gene: TRBJ2-3; CDR3 DNA: TGTGCCAGCAGTTGGTCCAGTGCAGATACGCAGTATTTT; CDR3 protein: CASSWSSADTQYF
D gene: .; V gene: TRBV29-1; clone size: many; J gene: TRBJ1-1; CDR3 DNA: TGCAGCGTTGACCAGGGGTTCCCTAACACTGAAGCTTTCTTT; CDR3 protein: CSVDQGFPNTEAFF
D gene: .; V gene: TRBV5-5; clone size: many; J gene: TRBJ2-7; CDR3 DNA: TGTGCCAGCAGTCTGGGTCCAGTGGAGACCTACGAGCAGTACTTC; CDR3 protein: CASSLGPVETYEQYF
D gene: .; V gene: TRBV11-2; clone size: few; J gene: TRBJ2-2; CDR3 DNA: TGTGCCAGCAGCTCCGGGGAGCTGTTTTTT; CDR3 protein: CASSSGELFF
D gene: .; V gene: TRBV5-1; clone size: many; J gene: TRBJ1-5; CDR3 DNA: TGCGCCAGCAGCTTAGAGCCTGCACCTTATCAGCCCCAGCATTTT; CDR3 protein: CASSLEPAPYQPQHF
D gene: .; V gene: TRBV7-9; clone size: many; J gene: TRBJ2-1; CDR3 DNA: TGTGCCAGCAGCTTTATCGGGGTAGGCTACAATGAGCAGTTCTTC; CDR3 protein: CASSFIGVGYNEQFF
D gene: TRBD1; V gene: TRBV4-1; clone size: many; J gene: TRBJ1-2; CDR3 DNA: TGCGCCAGCAGCCAAGGCCATGACAGGGGGAAACCTAATTTCGCCTTC; CDR3 protein: CASSQGHDRGKPNFAF
D gene: TRBD1; V gene: TRBV5-1; clone size: many; J gene: TRBJ1-1; CDR3 DNA: TGCGCCAGCAGCCCTCCGTCAGGGGGCCGCACTGAAGCTTTCTTT; CDR3 protein: CASSPPSGGRTEAFF
D gene: .; V gene: TRBV21-1; clone size: few; J gene: TRBJ2-1; CDR3 DNA: TGTGCCAGCAGCAAAGCCAAGGGACTAGGAGACTACAATGAGCAGTTCTTC; CDR3 protein: CASSKAKGLGDYNEQFF
D gene: .; V gene: TRBV4-1; clone size: many; J gene: TRBJ1-1; CDR3 DNA: TGCGCCAGCAGCCCCCGTGTCGGGTTGAACACTGAAGCTTTCTTT; CDR3 protein: CASSPRVGLNTEAFF
D gene: .; V gene: TRBV12-5; clone size: few; J gene: TRBJ1-1; CDR3 DNA: TGTGCTAGTGGTACCCCGGGGGGCGTCACTGAAGCTTTCTTT; CDR3 protein: CASGTPGGVTEAFF
D gene: TRBD1; V gene: TRBV20-1; clone size: many; J gene: TRBJ1-1; CDR3 DNA: TGCAGTGCGAGAAAACCGGGACAGCCTGAAGCTTTCTTT; CDR3 protein: CSARKPGQPEAFF
D gene: TRBD1; V gene: TRBV10-3; clone size: many; J gene: TRBJ1-3; CDR3 DNA: TGTGCCATCAGTGGGGACAGGACCTCTGGAAACACCATATATTTT; CDR3 protein: CAISGDRTSGNTIYF
D gene: .; V gene: TRBV7-9; clone size: many; J gene: TRBJ1-2; CDR3 DNA: TGTGCCAGCAGCTCCTCGGCTGCTAACTATGGCTACACCTTC; CDR3 protein: CASSSSAANYGYTF
D gene: .; V gene: TRBV7-6; clone size: many; J gene: TRBJ2-1; CDR3 DNA: TGTGCCAGCAGCGGCCGTGACGGGGTCCAAGGGTCTGAGCAGTTCTTC; CDR3 protein: CASSGRDGVQGSEQFF
D gene: .; V gene: TRBV25-1; clone size: many; J gene: TRBJ2-5; CDR3 DNA: TGTGCCAGCAGTGAATTTCAAGAGACCCAGTACTTC; CDR3 protein: CASSEFQETQYF
D gene: .; V gene: TRBV5-1; clone size: many; J gene: TRBJ2-1; CDR3 DNA: TGCGCCAGCAGCTTGATTTACGAGGCAGGGGCTCCCCATGAGCAGTTCTTC; CDR3 protein: CASSLIYEAGAPHEQFF
D gene: TRBD2; V gene: TRBV5-1; clone size: few; J gene: TRBJ2-5; CDR3 DNA: TGCGCCAGCAGCTTGACCGGGGGGGCCAAAGAGACCCAGTACTTC; CDR3 protein: CASSLTGGAKETQYF
D gene: .; V gene: TRBV12-5; clone size: .; J gene: TRBJ1-2; CDR3 DNA: TGTGCTAGTGGTTATGACTTGTCCCACGGCTACACCTTC; CDR3 protein: CASGYDLSHGYTF
D gene: TRBD1; V gene: TRBV6-2/TRBV6-3; clone size: .; J gene: TRBJ1-1; CDR3 DNA: TGTGCCAGCAGTTACTCCAGACAGGGGAAAGCTTTCTTT; CDR3 protein: CASSYSRQGKAFF
D gene: .; V gene: TRBV5-1; clone size: many; J gene: TRBJ1-3; CDR3 DNA: TGCGCCAGCAGCTTGGATCCGGGAAACACCATATATTTT; CDR3 protein: CASSLDPGNTIYF
D gene: .; V gene: TRBV15; clone size: many; J gene: TRBJ2-2; CDR3 DNA: TGTGCCACCAGCAGGGGGAACACCGGGGAGCTGTTTTTT; CDR3 protein: CATSRGNTGELFF
D gene: .; V gene: TRBV27; clone size: .; J gene: TRBJ1-2; CDR3 DNA: TGTGCCAGCAGTTTACGGTTCAGCGACCGCTATGGCTACACCTTC; CDR3 protein: CASSLRFSDRYGYTF
D gene: TRBD2; V gene: TRBV15; clone size: many; J gene: TRBJ2-5; CDR3 DNA: TGTGCAGCGGGGGACCAAGAGACCCAGTACTTC; CDR3 protein: CAAGDQETQYF
D gene: .; V gene: TRBV9; clone size: many; J gene: TRBJ1-6; CDR3 DNA: TGTGCCAGCAGCGTAGGGTCTATCGAGTCACCCCTACACTTT; CDR3 protein: CASSVGSIESPLHF
D gene: .; V gene: TRBV20-1; clone size: many; J gene: TRBJ2-1; CDR3 DNA: TGCAGTGCTAGAGATCAGTTGGGAGGGCAGTTCTTC; CDR3 protein: CSARDQLGGQFF
D gene: .; V gene: TRBV29-1; clone size: .; J gene: TRBJ1-2; CDR3 DNA: TGCAGCGTTGTTGCAGGGAGGAATGGCTACACCTTC; CDR3 protein: CSVVAGRNGYTF
D gene: .; V gene: TRBV20-1; clone size: few; J gene: TRBJ2-1; CDR3 DNA: TGCAGTGCTAGGGAGACCCATGTAGGGACGAATGAGCAGTTCTTC; CDR3 protein: CSARETHVGTNEQFF
D gene: .; V gene: TRBV5-1; clone size: many; J gene: TRBJ1-2; CDR3 DNA: TGCGCCAGCAGTCCTGAGGCAGCGAACTATGGCTACACCTTC; CDR3 protein: CASSPEAANYGYTF
D gene: .; V gene: TRBV5-1; clone size: many; J gene: TRBJ1-1; CDR3 DNA: TGCGCCAGCAGCTTGAATGGGCATGAAGCTTTCTTT; CDR3 protein: CASSLNGHEAFF
D gene: .; V gene: TRBV6-5; clone size: many; J gene: TRBJ2-5; CDR3 DNA: TGTGCCAGCAGTCCCGGCACTCAGACGTACCAAGAGACCCAGTACTTC; CDR3 protein: CASSPGTQTYQETQYF
D gene: .; V gene: TRBV5-1; clone size: few; J gene: TRBJ2-3; CDR3 DNA: TGCGCCAGCAGCCCTCTGATGGGGGGCGCAGATACGCAGTATTTT; CDR3 protein: CASSPLMGGADTQYF
D gene: TRBD2; V gene: TRBV12-3/TRBV12-4; clone size: many; J gene: TRBJ2-3; CDR3 DNA: TGTGCCAGCAGTTTAAGGCCTAGCGGGGACCCAGATACGCAGTATTTT; CDR3 protein: CASSLRPSGDPDTQYF
D gene: TRBD2; V gene: TRBV5-1; clone size: many; J gene: TRBJ2-3; CDR3 DNA: TGCGCCAGCAGCTCCATACCTAGCGGGGGGGGAACAGATACGCAGTATTTT; CDR3 protein: CASSSIPSGGGTDTQYF
D gene: .; V gene: TRBV12-3/TRBV12-4; clone size: many; J gene: TRBJ2-6; CDR3 DNA: TGTGCCAGCAGCCTCCAGGGAGCTGGGGCCAACGTCCTGACTTTC; CDR3 protein: CASSLQGAGANVLTF
D gene: .; V gene: TRBV2; clone size: few; J gene: TRBJ1-1; CDR3 DNA: TGTGCCAGCAGTGGGGTCTCGGGACGTGGAACTGAAGCTTTCTTT; CDR3 protein: CASSGVSGRGTEAFF
D gene: TRBD1; V gene: TRBV12-3/TRBV12-4; clone size: many; J gene: TRBJ2-2; CDR3 DNA: TGTGCCAGCAGTTTGGTGGGACAGGAGAACACCGGGGAGCTGTTTTTT; CDR3 protein: CASSLVGQENTGELFF
D gene: .; V gene: TRBV20-1; clone size: many; J gene: TRBJ2-5; CDR3 DNA: TGCAGTGCTAGCAACCGAAACCAAGAGACCCAGTACTTC; CDR3 protein: CSASNRNQETQYF
D gene: TRBD2; V gene: TRBV11-2; clone size: many; J gene: TRBJ2-1; CDR3 DNA: TGTGCCAGCAGCTTAGAACTAGCGGCTACCTCCTACAATGAGCAGTTCTTC; CDR3 protein: CASSLELAATSYNEQFF